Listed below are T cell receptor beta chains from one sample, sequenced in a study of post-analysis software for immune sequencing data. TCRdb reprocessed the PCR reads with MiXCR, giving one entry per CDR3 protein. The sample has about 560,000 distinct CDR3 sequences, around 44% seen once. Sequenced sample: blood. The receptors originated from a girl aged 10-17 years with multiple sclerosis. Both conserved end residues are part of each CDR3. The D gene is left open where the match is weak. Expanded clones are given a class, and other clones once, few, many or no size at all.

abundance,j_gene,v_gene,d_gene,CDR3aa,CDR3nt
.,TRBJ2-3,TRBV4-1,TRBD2,CASRVAGVTSTDTQYF,TGCGCCAGCAGGGTAGCGGGGGTTACTAGCACAGATACGCAGTATTTT
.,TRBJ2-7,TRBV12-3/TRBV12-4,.,CASSLLGRTYEQYF,TGTGCCAGCAGTTTATTGGGACGGACCTACGAGCAGTACTTC
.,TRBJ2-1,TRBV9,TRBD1,CASSPGQGSSYNEQFF,TGTGCCAGCAGCCCGGGACAGGGGAGCTCCTACAATGAGCAGTTCTTC
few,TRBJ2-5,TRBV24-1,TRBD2,CATSDLLAEQETQYF,TGTGCCACCAGTGACTTACTAGCGGAACAAGAGACCCAGTACTTC
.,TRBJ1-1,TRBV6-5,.,CASSYGQGTEAFF,TGTGCCAGCAGTTACGGTCAGGGGACTGAAGCTTTCTTT
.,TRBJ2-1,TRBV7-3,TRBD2,CASSLRAGANNEQFF,TGTGCCAGCAGCTTGAGAGCGGGGGCGAACAATGAGCAGTTCTTC
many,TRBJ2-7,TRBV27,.,CASIWEQYF,TGTGCCAGCATTTGGGAGCAGTACTTC
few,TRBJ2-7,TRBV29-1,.,CSARDRAGEQYF,TGCAGCGCCCGGGACCGAGCGGGCGAGCAGTACTTC
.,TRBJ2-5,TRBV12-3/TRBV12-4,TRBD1,CASGLGQEGETQYF,TGTGCCAGCGGACTGGGACAGGAGGGAGAGACCCAGTACTTC
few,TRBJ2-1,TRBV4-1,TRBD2,CASSLFRGGRRDNEQFF,TGCGCCAGCAGCCTCTTTAGGGGCGGGAGAAGGGACAATGAGCAGTTCTTC
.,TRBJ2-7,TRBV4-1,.,CASSQDNTFLYEQYF,TGCGCCAGCAGCCAAGATAACACCTTCCTCTACGAGCAGTACTTC
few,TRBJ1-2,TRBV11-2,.,CASSPFEGDLYGYTF,TGTGCCAGCAGCCCCTTCGAGGGTGACCTCTATGGCTACACCTTC
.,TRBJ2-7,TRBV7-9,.,CASAKFYEQYF,TGTGCCAGCGCCAAATTCTACGAGCAGTACTTC
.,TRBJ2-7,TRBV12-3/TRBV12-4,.,CASSSGVDEQYF,TGTGCCAGCAGTTCCGGGGTAGACGAGCAGTACTTC
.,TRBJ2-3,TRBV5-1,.,CASSFGVGRGSTDTQYF,TGCGCCAGCAGCTTTGGTGTGGGCAGGGGAAGCACAGATACGCAGTATTTT
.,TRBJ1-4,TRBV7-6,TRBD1,CASSGQGAGEKLFF,TGTGCCAGCAGCGGCCAGGGGGCTGGAGAAAAACTGTTTTTT
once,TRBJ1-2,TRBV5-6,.,CASSLGPPSHGYTF,TGTGCCAGCAGCTTGGGGCCACCTAGTCATGGCTACACCTTC
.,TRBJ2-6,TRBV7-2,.,CASSQPGWFTPSGANVLTF,TGTGCCAGCAGCCAACCTGGGTGGTTCACTCCGTCTGGGGCCAACGTCCTGACTTTC
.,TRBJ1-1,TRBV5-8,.,CASSLSRITEAFF,TGTGCCAGCAGCTTGTCGAGGATCACTGAAGCTTTCTTT
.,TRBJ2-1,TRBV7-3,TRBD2,CASSARWGDRGLAGPKQFF,TGTGCCAGCAGCGCTAGGTGGGGGGACAGGGGACTAGCGGGGCCTAAGCAGTTCTTC
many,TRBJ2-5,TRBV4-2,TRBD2,CASSPGKGLRETQYF,TGTGCCAGCAGCCCTGGGAAGGGACTAAGGGAGACCCAGTACTTC
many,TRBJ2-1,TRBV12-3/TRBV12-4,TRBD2,CASSLGTSGGYHEQFF,TGTGCCAGCAGTTTGGGGACTAGCGGGGGCTACCATGAGCAGTTCTTC
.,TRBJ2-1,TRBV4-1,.,CASSQSSPNEQFF,TGCGCCAGCAGCCAGTCTAGCCCCAATGAGCAGTTCTTC
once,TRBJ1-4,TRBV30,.,CAWNTGSEKLFF,TGTGCCTGGAATACAGGGAGCGAAAAACTGTTTTTT
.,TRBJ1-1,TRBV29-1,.,CSVTGWVTEAFF,TGCAGCGTTACAGGGTGGGTAACTGAAGCTTTCTTT
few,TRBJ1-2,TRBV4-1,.,CASSQARGTYGYTF,TGCGCCAGCAGCCAAGCCAGAGGGACATATGGCTACACCTTC
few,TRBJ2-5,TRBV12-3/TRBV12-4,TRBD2,CASSSDWRGAGETQYF,TGTGCCAGCAGTTCGGACTGGCGGGGGGCGGGTGAGACCCAGTACTTC
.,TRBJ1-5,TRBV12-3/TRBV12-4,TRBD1,CASSPPGQVNQPQHF,TGTGCCAGCAGTCCCCCGGGACAGGTAAATCAGCCCCAGCATTTT
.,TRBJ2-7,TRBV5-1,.,CVSSPGEFSYEQYF,TGCGTCAGCAGCCCTGGAGAGTTCTCCTACGAGCAGTACTTC
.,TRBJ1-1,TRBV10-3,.,CAISESDGEAFF,TGTGCCATCAGTGAGTCGGACGGGGAAGCTTTCTTT
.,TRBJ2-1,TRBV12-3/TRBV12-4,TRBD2,CASSLGLAGGVEQFF,TGTGCCAGCAGTCTAGGGCTAGCGGGAGGAGTTGAGCAGTTCTTC
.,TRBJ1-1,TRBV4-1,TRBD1,CASTLTGTGKKSTEAFF,TGCGCCAGCACCCTAACGGGGACAGGGAAGAAGAGCACTGAAGCTTTCTTT
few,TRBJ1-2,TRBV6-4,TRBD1,CASSSTGTGGLNYGYTF,TGTGCCAGCAGCTCCACCGGGACAGGGGGCTTGAACTATGGCTACACCTTC
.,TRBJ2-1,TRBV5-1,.,CASSLVGVRNEQFF,TGCGCCAGCAGCTTGGTAGGGGTGAGGAATGAGCAGTTCTTC
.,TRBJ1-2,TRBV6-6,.,CASTTEPRVGGYTF,TGTGCCAGCACCACGGAGCCAAGGGTCGGTGGCTACACCTTC
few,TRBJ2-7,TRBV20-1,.,CSAREPGSHIPYEQYF,TGCAGTGCTAGGGAACCGGGATCCCATATCCCATACGAGCAGTACTTC
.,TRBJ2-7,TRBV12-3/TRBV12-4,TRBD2,CASSSSGGGRREQYF,TGTGCCAGCAGTTCCTCCGGGGGAGGGAGGAGGGAGCAGTACTTC
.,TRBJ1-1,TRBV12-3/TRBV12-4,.,CASRTDLGAFF,TGTGCCAGCAGAACCGACCTGGGAGCTTTCTTT
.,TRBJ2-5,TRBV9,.,CASSPQPSVKETQYF,TGTGCCAGCAGCCCACAGCCCAGCGTGAAAGAGACCCAGTACTTC
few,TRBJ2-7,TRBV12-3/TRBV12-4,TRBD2,CASSLAGVVSYEQYF,TGTGCCAGCAGTCTAGCGGGAGTCGTCTCCTACGAGCAGTACTTC
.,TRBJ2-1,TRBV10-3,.,CACGGGVINEQFF,TGTGCCTGCGGCGGAGGGGTTATTAATGAGCAGTTCTTC
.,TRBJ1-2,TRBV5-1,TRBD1,CASSSGQAANYGYTF,TGCGCCAGCAGTTCTGGACAGGCAGCTAACTATGGCTACACCTTC
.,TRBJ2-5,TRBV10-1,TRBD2,CTSSGTSGIQYF,TGCACCAGCAGCGGGACTAGCGGAATTCAGTACTTC
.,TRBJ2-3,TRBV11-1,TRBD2,CASSFPHSGGTSTDTQYF,TGTGCCAGCAGCTTTCCACATAGCGGGGGGACTAGCACAGATACGCAGTATTTT
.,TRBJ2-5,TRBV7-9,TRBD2,CASSAGAWGQETQYF,TGTGCCAGCAGCGCGGGAGCCTGGGGGCAAGAGACCCAGTACTTC
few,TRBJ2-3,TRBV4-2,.,CASSRDPTGPGASSTDTQYF,TGTGCCAGCAGCCGGGACCCCACCGGACCGGGAGCTTCTAGCACAGATACGCAGTATTTT
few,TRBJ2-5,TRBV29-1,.,CSVGVAEGETQYF,TGCAGCGTTGGGGTAGCAGAAGGAGAGACCCAGTACTTC
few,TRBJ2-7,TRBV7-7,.,CASSHSDGHEQYF,TGTGCCAGCAGCCACTCGGACGGCCACGAGCAGTACTTC
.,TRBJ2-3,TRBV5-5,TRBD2,CASSSGLAADTQYF,TGTGCCAGCAGCTCCGGACTAGCGGCAGATACGCAGTATTTT
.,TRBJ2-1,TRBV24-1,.,CATSDYGVDEQFF,TGTGCCACCAGTGATTATGGCGTTGATGAGCAGTTCTTC
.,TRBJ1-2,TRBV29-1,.,CSVGLVYGYTF,TGCAGCGTCGGCCTCGTCTATGGCTACACCTTC
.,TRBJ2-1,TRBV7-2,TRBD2,CASSLVLAADNEQFF,TGTGCCAGCAGCTTAGTGCTAGCGGCCGACAATGAGCAGTTCTTC
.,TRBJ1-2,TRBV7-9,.,CASSNPGQNYGYTF,TGTGCCAGCAGCAATCCAGGACAGAACTATGGCTACACCTTC
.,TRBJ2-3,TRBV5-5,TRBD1,CASSATGTGTDTQYF,TGTGCCAGCAGCGCCACGGGGACAGGCACAGATACGCAGTATTTT
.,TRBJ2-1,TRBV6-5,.,CASSYSIGVSEQFF,TGTGCCAGCAGTTACTCGATTGGCGTGTCCGAGCAGTTCTTC